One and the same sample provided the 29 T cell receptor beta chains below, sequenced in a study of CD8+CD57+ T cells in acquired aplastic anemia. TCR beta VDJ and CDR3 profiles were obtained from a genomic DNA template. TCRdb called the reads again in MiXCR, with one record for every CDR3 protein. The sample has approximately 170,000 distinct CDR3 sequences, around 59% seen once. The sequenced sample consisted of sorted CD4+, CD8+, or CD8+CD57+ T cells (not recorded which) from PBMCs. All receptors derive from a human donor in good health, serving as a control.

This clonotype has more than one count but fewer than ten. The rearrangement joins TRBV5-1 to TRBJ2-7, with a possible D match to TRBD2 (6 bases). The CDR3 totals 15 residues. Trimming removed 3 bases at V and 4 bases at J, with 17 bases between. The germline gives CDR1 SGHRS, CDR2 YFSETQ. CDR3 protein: CASSWGDRAGYEQYF. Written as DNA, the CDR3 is TGCGCCAGCAGCTGGGGGGATAGGGCCGGGTACGAGCAGTACTTC.

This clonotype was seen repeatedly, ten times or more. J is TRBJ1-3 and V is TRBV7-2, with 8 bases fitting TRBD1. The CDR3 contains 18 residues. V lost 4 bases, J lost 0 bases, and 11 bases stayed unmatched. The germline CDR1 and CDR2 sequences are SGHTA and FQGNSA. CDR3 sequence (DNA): TGTGCCAGCAGCTCCCCTCAGACAGGGGACCCCTCTGGAAACACCATATATTTT. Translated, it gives CASSSPQTGDPSGNTIYF. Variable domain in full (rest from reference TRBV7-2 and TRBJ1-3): GAGVSQSPSNKVTEKGKDVELRCDPISGHTALYWYRQSLGQGLEFLIYFQGNSAPDKSGLPSDRFSAERTGGSVSTLTIQRTQQEDSAVYLCASSSPQTGDPSGNTIYFGEGSWLTVV.

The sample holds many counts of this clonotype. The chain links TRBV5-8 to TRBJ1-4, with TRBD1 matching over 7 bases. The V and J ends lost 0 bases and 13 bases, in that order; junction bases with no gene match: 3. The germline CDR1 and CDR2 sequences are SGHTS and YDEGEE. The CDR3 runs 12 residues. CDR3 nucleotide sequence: TGTGCCAGCAGCTTGGACCGACAGGGACTGTTTTTT. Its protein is CASSLDRQGLFF.

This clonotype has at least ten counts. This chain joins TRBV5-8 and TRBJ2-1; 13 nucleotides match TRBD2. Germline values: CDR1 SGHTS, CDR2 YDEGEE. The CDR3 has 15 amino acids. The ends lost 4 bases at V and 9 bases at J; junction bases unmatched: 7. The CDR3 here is CASSRTSGGTVEQFF. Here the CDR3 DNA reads TGTGCCAGCAGCCGGACTAGCGGGGGCACGGTTGAGCAGTTCTTC.

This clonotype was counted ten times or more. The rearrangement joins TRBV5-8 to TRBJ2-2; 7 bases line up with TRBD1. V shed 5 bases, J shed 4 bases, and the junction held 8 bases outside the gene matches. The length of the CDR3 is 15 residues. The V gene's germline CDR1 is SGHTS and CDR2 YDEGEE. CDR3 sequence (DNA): TGTGCCAGCAGAACTGGAGACAGGGTCACCGGGGAGCTGTTTTTT. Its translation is CASRTGDRVTGELFF.

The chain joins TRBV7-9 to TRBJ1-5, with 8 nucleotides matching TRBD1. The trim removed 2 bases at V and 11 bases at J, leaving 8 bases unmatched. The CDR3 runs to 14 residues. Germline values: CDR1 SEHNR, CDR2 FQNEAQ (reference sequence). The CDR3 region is CASSLRTGRGTQHF. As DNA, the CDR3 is TGTGCCAGCAGCTTACGGACAGGGAGGGGGACCCAGCATTTT.

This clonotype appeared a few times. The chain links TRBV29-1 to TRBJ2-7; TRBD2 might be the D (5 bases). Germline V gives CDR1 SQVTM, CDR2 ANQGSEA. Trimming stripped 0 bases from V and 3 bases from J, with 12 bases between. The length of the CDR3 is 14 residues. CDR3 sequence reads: CSVEDRWGDYEQYF. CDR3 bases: TGCAGCGTTGAAGATCGTTGGGGAGACTACGAGCAGTACTTC.

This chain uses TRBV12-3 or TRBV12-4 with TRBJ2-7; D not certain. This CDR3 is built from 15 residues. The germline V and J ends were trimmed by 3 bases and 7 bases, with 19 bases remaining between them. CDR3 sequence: CASSFSGGSYNEQYF. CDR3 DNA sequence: TGTGCCAGCAGTTTCTCGGGTGGCTCCTACAATGAGCAGTACTTC.

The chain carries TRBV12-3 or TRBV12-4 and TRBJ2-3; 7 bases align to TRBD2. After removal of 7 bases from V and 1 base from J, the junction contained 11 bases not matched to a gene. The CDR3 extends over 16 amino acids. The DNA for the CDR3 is TGTGCCAGCACCCCCCGAATCAGCGGGGGCACAGATACGCAGTATTTT. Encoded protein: CASTPRISGGTDTQYF.

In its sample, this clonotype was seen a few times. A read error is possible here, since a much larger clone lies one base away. CDR3 in amino acids: CTSNLGLGNTGELFF. The CDR3 region has the DNA TGCACCAGCAACCTGGGCCTAGGGAACACCGGGGAGCTGTTTTTT. The V call is TRBV4-3, the J call TRBJ2-2; D remains ambiguous. This CDR3 contains 15 residues. Looked up from germline, CDR1 is LGHNA and CDR2 is YSLEER.

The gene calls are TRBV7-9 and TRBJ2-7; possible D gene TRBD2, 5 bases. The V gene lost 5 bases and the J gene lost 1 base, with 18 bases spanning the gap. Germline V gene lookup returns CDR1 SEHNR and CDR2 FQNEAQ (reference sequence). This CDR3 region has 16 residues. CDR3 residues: CASSASGTAHSYEQYF. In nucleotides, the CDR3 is TGTGCCAGCAGCGCGAGCGGCACGGCCCATTCCTACGAGCAGTACTTC.

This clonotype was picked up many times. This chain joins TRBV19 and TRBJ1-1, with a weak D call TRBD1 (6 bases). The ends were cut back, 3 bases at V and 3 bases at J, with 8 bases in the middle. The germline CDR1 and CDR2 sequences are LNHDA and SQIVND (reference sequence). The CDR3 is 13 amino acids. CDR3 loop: CASSITGHTEAFF. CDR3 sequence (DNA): TGTGCCAGTAGTATCACAGGGCACACTGAAGCTTTCTTT. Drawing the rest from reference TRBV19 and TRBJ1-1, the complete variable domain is DGGITQSPKYLFRKEGQNVTLSCEQNLNHDAMYWYRQDPGQGLRLIYYSQIVNDFQKGDIAEGYSVSREKKESFPLTVTSAQKNPTAFYLCASSITGHTEAFFGQGTRLTVV.

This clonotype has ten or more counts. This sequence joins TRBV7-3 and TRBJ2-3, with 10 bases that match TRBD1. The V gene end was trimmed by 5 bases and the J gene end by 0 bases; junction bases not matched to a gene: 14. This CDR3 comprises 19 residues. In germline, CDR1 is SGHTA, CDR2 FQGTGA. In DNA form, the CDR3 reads TGTGCCAGCAGCCCCCCAGGAGGGGACAGGGGTCGGAGCACAGATACGCAGTATTTT. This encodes CASSPPGGDRGRSTDTQYF.

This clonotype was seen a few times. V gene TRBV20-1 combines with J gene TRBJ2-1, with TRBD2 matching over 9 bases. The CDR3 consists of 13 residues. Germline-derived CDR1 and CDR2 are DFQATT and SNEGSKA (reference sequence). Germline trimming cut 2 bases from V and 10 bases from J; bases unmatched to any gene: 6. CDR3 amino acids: CSARPLAGTEQFF. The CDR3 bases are TGCAGTGCTAGACCTCTAGCGGGAACAGAGCAGTTCTTC.

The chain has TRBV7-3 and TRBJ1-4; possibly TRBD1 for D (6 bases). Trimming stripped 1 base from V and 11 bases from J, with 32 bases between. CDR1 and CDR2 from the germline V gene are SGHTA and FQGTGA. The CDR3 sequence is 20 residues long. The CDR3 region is CASSLNSGEDRAGIVGKLFF. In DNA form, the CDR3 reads TGTGCCAGCAGCTTAAATTCGGGAGAGGACAGAGCTGGGATTGTTGGGAAACTGTTTTTT.

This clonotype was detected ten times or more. The CDR3 region has the DNA TGTGCCAGCAGCGCGGGACAGGGGGAGGCTGGAAACACCATATATTTT. The encoded protein is CASSAGQGEAGNTIYF. The chain is built from TRBV9 and TRBJ1-3; 11 bases agree with TRBD1. Germline assignment: CDR1 SGDLS and CDR2 YYNGEE. The CDR3 consists of 16 residues. V trimming: 3 bases; J trimming: 2 bases; junction bases outside the gene matches: 4. The full variable domain, completed using reference TRBV9 and TRBJ1-3, is DSGVTQTPKHLITATGQRVTLRCSPRSGDLSVYWYQQSLDQGLQFLIQYYNGEERAKGNILERFSAQQFPDLHSELNLSSLELGDSALYFCASSAGQGEAGNTIYFGEGSWLTVV.

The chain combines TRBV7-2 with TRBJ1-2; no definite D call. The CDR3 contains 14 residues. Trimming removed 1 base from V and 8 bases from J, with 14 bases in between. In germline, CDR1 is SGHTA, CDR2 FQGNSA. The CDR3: CASSLVEGVGGYTF. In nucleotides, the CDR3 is TGTGCCAGCAGCTTAGTAGAGGGAGTGGGAGGCTACACCTTC.

This CDR3 is CATSDPLAGDATQYF. The CDR3 DNA sequence: TGTGCCACCAGTGACCCCCTAGCGGGAGACGCTACGCAGTATTTT. The chain joins TRBV24-1 to TRBJ2-3; 10 nucleotides match TRBD2. Germline V gives CDR1 KGHDR, CDR2 SFDVKD. V shed 4 bases, J shed 8 bases, and the junction held 8 bases outside the gene matches. The CDR3 is made up of 15 amino acids.

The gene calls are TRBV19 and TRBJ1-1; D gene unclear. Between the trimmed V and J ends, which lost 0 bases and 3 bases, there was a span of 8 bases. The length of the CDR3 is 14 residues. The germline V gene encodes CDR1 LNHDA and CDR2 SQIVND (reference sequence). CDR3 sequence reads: CASSIDGSDTEAFF. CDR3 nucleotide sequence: TGTGCCAGTAGTATAGATGGGTCGGACACTGAAGCTTTCTTT.

The CDR3, as DNA: TGTGCCAGCAGTGAATCTGGGACAGGGTCGGAGACCCAGTACTTC. Translation: CASSESGTGSETQYF. V and J are TRBV25-1 and TRBJ2-5, with TRBD1 matching over 9 bases. With V trimmed by 1 base and J by 5 bases, 5 bases remained unmatched. This CDR3 comprises 15 residues. Per germline, CDR1 MGHDK and CDR2 SYGVNS.

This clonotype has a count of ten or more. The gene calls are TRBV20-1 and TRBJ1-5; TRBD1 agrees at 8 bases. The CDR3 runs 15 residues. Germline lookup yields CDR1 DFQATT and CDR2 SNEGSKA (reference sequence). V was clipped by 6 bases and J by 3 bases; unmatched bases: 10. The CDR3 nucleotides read TGCAGTGCAACACCACAGGGGGAGGTCAATCAGCCCCAGCATTTT. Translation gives CSATPQGEVNQPQHF.

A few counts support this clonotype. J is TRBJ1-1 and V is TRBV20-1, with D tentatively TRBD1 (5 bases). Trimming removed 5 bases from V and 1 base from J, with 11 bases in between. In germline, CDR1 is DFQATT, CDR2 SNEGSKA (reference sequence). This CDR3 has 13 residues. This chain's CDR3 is CSAAGTANTEAFF. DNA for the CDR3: TGCAGTGCTGCCGGGACGGCGAACACTGAAGCTTTCTTT.

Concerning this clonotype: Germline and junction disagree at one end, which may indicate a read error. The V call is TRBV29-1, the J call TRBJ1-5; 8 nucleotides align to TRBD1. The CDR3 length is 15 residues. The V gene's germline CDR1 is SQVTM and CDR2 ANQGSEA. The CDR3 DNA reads TGCAGCGTCGCAGACAGGGGTGGGGACAATGAGCCCCAGCATTTT. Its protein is CSVADRGGDNEPQHF.

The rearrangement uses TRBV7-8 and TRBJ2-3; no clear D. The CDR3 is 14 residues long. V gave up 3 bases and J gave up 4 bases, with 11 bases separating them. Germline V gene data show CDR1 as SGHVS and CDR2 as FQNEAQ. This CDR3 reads CASSFRPPADTQYF. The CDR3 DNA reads TGTGCCAGCAGCTTCAGGCCGCCCGCAGATACGCAGTATTTT.

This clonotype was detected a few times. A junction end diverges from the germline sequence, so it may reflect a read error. The CDR3: CAGSEYGTGVSYEQYF. In DNA form, the CDR3 reads TGCGCCGGCAGTGAGTACGGGACAGGGGTCTCCTACGAGCAGTACTTC. The V and J genes are TRBV10-2 and TRBJ2-7; TRBD1 matches at 10 bases. From germline, CDR1 is WSHSY and CDR2 SAAADI. This CDR3 comprises 16 residues.

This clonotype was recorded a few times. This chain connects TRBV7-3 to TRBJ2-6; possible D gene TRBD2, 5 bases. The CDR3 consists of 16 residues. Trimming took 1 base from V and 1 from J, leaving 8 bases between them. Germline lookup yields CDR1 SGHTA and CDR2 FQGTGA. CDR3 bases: TGTGCCAGCAGCTTAAGTACGGGATCTGGGGCCAACGTCCTGACTTTC. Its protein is CASSLSTGSGANVLTF.

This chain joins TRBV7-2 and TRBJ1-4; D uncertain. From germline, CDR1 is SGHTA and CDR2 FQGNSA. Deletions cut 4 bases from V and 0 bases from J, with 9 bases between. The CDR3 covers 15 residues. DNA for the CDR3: TGTGCCAGCAGCTCGACCGTTGCAACTAATGAAAAACTGTTTTTT. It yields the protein CASSSTVATNEKLFF.

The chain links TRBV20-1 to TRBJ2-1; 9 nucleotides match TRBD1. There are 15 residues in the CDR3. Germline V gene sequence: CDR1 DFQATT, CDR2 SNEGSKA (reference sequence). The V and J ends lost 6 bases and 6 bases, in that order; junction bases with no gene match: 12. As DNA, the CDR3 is TGCAGTGCCCGACGAAGGGGGACAGGGACCAATGAGCAGTTCTTC. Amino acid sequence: CSARRRGTGTNEQFF.

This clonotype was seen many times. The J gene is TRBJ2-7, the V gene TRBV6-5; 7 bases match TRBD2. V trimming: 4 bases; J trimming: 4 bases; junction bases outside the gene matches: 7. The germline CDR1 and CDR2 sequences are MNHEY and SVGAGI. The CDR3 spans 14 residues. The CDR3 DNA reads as TGTGCCAGCAGTTCCCGGGACTACCGTTACGAGCAGTACTTC. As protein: CASSSRDYRYEQYF.